Listed here are 31 T cell receptor beta chains from one sample, sequenced in a study of cytomegalovirus exposure and HLA in healthy donors. PCR employed 60 Vbeta and 13 Jbeta primers. Generated by immunoSEQ multiplex PCR, the TCRdb table keeps only in-frame clones and is missing some. This table holds over 50,000 clones, more than 75% found once. The specimen was PBMCs. Source of these receptors: a young man in good health and CMV-seronegative.

This rearrangement joins TRBV5-4 to TRBJ1-4; D ambiguous. Germline CDR1 SGHNT, CDR2 YYREEE (reference sequence). This CDR3 region has 16 residues. The germline V and J ends were trimmed by 2 bases and 3 bases, with 14 bases remaining between them. This CDR3 is CASSLLYGGSNEKLFF. As DNA, the CDR3 is TGTGCCAGCAGCTTATTATACGGCGGATCTAATGAAAAACTGTTTTTT.

The chain links TRBV5-1 to TRBJ2-5; D is perhaps TRBD2 (5 bases). The CDR3 loop spans 13 amino acids. V gave up 7 bases and J gave up 5 bases, with 15 bases separating them. The V gene's germline CDR1 is SGHRS and CDR2 YFSETQ. The CDR3 is CASLNSRTETQYF. CDR3 DNA: TGCGCCAGCTTAAATAGCAGGACTGAGACCCAGTACTTC.

The sample holds a few counts of this clone. This CDR3 reads CASSPGSDRLRQYF. The CDR3 DNA reads TGTGCCAGCTCACCAGGCTCAGACAGACTTCGTCAGTACTTC. The rearrangement joins TRBV18 to TRBJ2-4, with a weak D call TRBD1 (5 bases). V lost 2 bases, J lost 12 bases, and 17 bases lay in between. From germline, CDR1 is KGHSH and CDR2 LQKENI. The CDR3 covers 14 residues.

V usage is TRBV2 and J usage is TRBJ2-1; 10 nucleotides align to TRBD1. The trim removed 4 bases at V and 7 bases at J, leaving 1 base unmatched. The CDR3 is 13 residues long. Germline CDR1 and CDR2: SNHLY and FYNNEI. CDR3 amino acids: CASSVGQGNEQFF. The CDR3 DNA is TGTGCCAGCAGTGTGGGACAGGGGAATGAGCAGTTCTTC.

The chain recombines TRBV19 with TRBJ2-1; TRBD2 aligns across 7 bases. CDR1 and CDR2 (germline): LNHDA, SQIVND (reference sequence). The CDR3 has 12 amino acids. V gave up 1 base and J gave up 9 bases; unmatched junction bases: 0. In DNA form, the CDR3 reads TGTGCCAGTAGTATAGCGGGGGGTGAGCAGTTCTTC. Amino acids: CASSIAGGEQFF.

The chain recombines TRBV19 with TRBJ1-3; D is perhaps TRBD1 (6 bases). Trimming cost V 6 bases and J 2 bases, with 8 bases left between them. Germline V CDR1 and CDR2: LNHDA, SQIVND (reference sequence). The CDR3 is 13 residues long. CDR3 in DNA: TGTGCCAGTAGCAGGGGTACTGGAAACACCATATATTTT. Encoded protein: CASSRGTGNTIYF.

V and J are TRBV10-3 and TRBJ1-3; D gene uncertain. Germline CDR1 and CDR2: ENHRY and SYGVKD. The V and J ends lost 6 bases and 0 bases respectively, with 9 bases between them. This CDR3 has 14 residues. Written as DNA, the CDR3 is TGTGCCATCAGGTCGGACTTCTCTGGAAACACCATATATTTT. Its translation is CAIRSDFSGNTIYF.

This clone came up once. The genes are TRBV9 and TRBJ2-3; 10 nucleotides align to TRBD2. V shed 0 bases and J 5 bases; nucleotides not matched to a gene: 6. Germline lookup yields CDR1 SGDLS and CDR2 YYNGEE. The length of the CDR3 is 16 residues. This chain's CDR3 is CASSVVAAGGGDTQYF. CDR3 coding DNA: TGTGCCAGCAGCGTAGTAGCAGCGGGGGGGGGAGATACGCAGTATTTT.

Concerning this clone itself: At one end the junction does not follow the germline gene, possibly because of a read error. The chain uses TRBV6-4 and TRBJ1-6; 9 bases fit TRBD1. The CDR3 consists of 12 residues. Germline V gene sequence: CDR1 MRHNA, CDR2 SNTAGT. The CDR3 region is CARGQGCSSLHF. The CDR3, as DNA: TGTGCCAGGGGACAGGGATGTTCATCCCTCCACTTT.

The chain combines TRBV11-2 with TRBJ1-4; D is ambiguous. Germline V gene data show CDR1 as SGHAT and CDR2 as FQNNGV. The CDR3 has 13 amino acids. Trimming took 3 bases from V and 7 from J, leaving 9 bases between them. The CDR3 here is CASSFSSVEKLFF. The CDR3 nucleotides read TGTGCCAGCAGCTTTTCTTCGGTTGAAAAACTGTTTTTT.

This chain links TRBV2 with TRBJ2-5; 9 positions agree with TRBD2. In germline, CDR1 is SNHLY, CDR2 FYNNEI. The CDR3 covers 16 residues. With 7 bases clipped from V and 1 base from J, the junction kept 10 bases outside the gene matches. The CDR3 DNA sequence: TGTGCCAGCAAAAGGGCAAGCGGGGGGCCCCAAGAGACCCAGTACTTC. It is translated as CASKRASGGPQETQYF.

The gene calls are TRBV10-1 and TRBJ2-3, with D tentatively TRBD2 (6 bases). CDR3 size: 14 residues. CDR1 is WNHNN, CDR2 SYGVQD, per germline (reference sequence). The V end lost 2 bases, the J end lost 5 bases, and 11 bases lay between the germline ends. CDR3 DNA sequence: TGCGCCAGCAGTGAGGGTTCGCGGGGAGATACGCAGTATTTT. Translation: CASSEGSRGDTQYF.

The chain links TRBV27 to TRBJ2-4; 8 positions agree with TRBD1. Germline assignment: CDR1 MNHEY and CDR2 SMNVEV (reference sequence). This CDR3 is built from 15 residues. V lost 6 bases to trimming and J lost 2 bases; unmatched junction nucleotides: 6. The CDR3, as DNA: TGTGCCAGCAGCATCACAGGGGGTACCAAAAACATTCAGTACTTC. Translating it yields CASSITGGTKNIQYF.

This clone was observed a single time. This rearrangement joins TRBV11-2 to TRBJ1-2, with 8 nucleotides matching TRBD1. CDR1 is SGHAT and CDR2 is FQNNGV in the germline V gene. This CDR3 is built from 16 residues. V shed 4 bases, J shed 2 bases, and the junction held 9 bases outside the gene matches. The CDR3 DNA follows: TGTGCCAGCAGCTCCGCCGGGCAGGGGGCAAACTATGGCTACACCTTC. This sequence encodes CASSSAGQGANYGYTF. Supplemented by reference TRBV11-2 and TRBJ1-2, the full variable domain reads EAGVAQSPRYKIIEKRQSVAFWCNPISGHATLYWYQQILGQGPKLLIQFQNNGVVDDSQLPKDRFSAERLKGVDSTLKIQPAKLEDSAVYLCASSSAGQGANYGYTFGSGTRLTVV.

V gene TRBV29-1 combines with J gene TRBJ1-2, with TRBD1 identical over 10 bases. The trim removed 4 bases at V and 11 bases at J, leaving 4 bases unmatched. CDR1 is SQVTM and CDR2 is ANQGSEA in the germline V gene. The CDR3 is made up of 11 amino acids. The CDR3 loop is CSVGDRGPYTF. Here the CDR3 DNA reads TGCAGCGTTGGGGACAGGGGACCTTACACCTTC. The variable domain in full, completed from reference TRBV29-1 and TRBJ1-2, reads SAVISQKPSRDICQRGTSLTIQCQVDSQVTMMFWYRQQPGQSLTLIATANQGSEATYESGFVIDKFPISRPNLTFSTLTVSNMSPEDSSIYLCSVGDRGPYTFGSGTRLTVV.

The rearrangement links TRBV13 to TRBJ2-2; weak D call: TRBD2 (5 bases). The CDR3 spans 17 residues. From germline, CDR1 is PRHDT and CDR2 FYEKMQ (reference sequence). Trimming removed 5 bases from V and 0 bases from J, with 16 bases in between. The chain's CDR3 is CASSRGSPAANTGELFF. CDR3 bases: TGTGCCAGCAGCCGGGGTAGCCCAGCCGCGAACACCGGGGAGCTGTTTTTT.

This clone was observed a few times. The identical CDR3 is also encoded by other nucleotide sequences in the sample. This chain connects TRBV2 to TRBJ1-6; D is uncertain. Per the germline V gene, CDR1 is SNHLY and CDR2 is FYNNEI. The CDR3 is 11 residues long. The V gene lost 4 bases and the J gene lost 8 bases, with 3 bases spanning the gap. CDR3 loop: CASSAYSPLHF. The CDR3 DNA reads as TGTGCCAGCAGTGCCTATTCACCCCTCCACTTT.

The CDR3 DNA reads as TGTGCCTGGAGCAGGGCTGGGGAGCTGTTTTTT. Its protein is CAWSRAGELFF. The V and J genes are TRBV30 and TRBJ2-2; a possible D gene is TRBD1 (5 bases). The CDR3 has 11 residues. Trimming left V 3 bases short and J 8 bases short, with 7 bases between. Germline V lookup: CDR1 GTSNPN, CDR2 SVGIG (reference sequence). The entire variable domain, with the rest obtained from reference TRBV30 and TRBJ2-2, is as follows: SQTIHQWPATLVQPVGSPLSLECTVEGTSNPNLYWYRQAAGRGLQLLFYSVGIGQISSEVPQNLSASRPQDRQFILSSKKLLLSDSGFYLCAWSRAGELFFGEGSRLTVL.

V and J are TRBV6-1 and TRBJ2-7; D perhaps matches TRBD1 (5 bases). Trimming left V 3 bases short and J 1 base short, with 22 bases between. CDR1 and CDR2 from the germline V gene are MNHNS and SASEGT. The CDR3 consists of 18 residues. CDR3 coding DNA: TGTGCCAGCAGTGAGATTCTGTTCGGTGGACAACGTTCCTACGAGCAGTACTTC. Its translation is CASSEILFGGQRSYEQYF.

The chain combines TRBV6-1 with TRBJ2-7, with 11 bases lining up with TRBD1. The CDR3 covers 13 residues. CDR1 is MNHNS and CDR2 is SASEGT in the germline V gene. Unmatched junction bases numbered 3, after V lost 6 bases and J lost 5 bases. CDR3 protein: CASRPGQGDEQYF. The CDR3 nucleotides read TGTGCCAGCAGACCGGGACAGGGGGACGAGCAGTACTTC.

V and J are TRBV9 and TRBJ1-2; D possibly corresponds to TRBD1 (6 bases). Trimming cost V 3 bases and J 1 base, with 10 bases left between them. The CDR3 contains 14 residues. Germline loops: CDR1 SGDLS, CDR2 YYNGEE. DNA of the CDR3: TGTGCCAGCAGCGCAAACAGGGATAACTATGGCTACACCTTC. This codes for CASSANRDNYGYTF.

The V gene is TRBV5-4, the J gene TRBJ2-3; the D is unclear. Per the germline V gene, CDR1 is SGHNT and CDR2 is YYREEE (reference sequence). This CDR3 region has 14 residues. Trimming left V 1 base short and J 5 bases short, with 11 bases between. The CDR3 region is CASSLTLSGDTQYF. In DNA form, the CDR3 reads TGTGCCAGCAGCTTGACACTGTCAGGAGATACGCAGTATTTT. Variable domain in full (rest from reference TRBV5-4 and TRBJ2-3): ETGVTQSPTHLIKTRGQQVTLRCSSQSGHNTVSWYQQALGQGPQFIFQYYREEENGRGNFPPRFSGLQFPNYSSELNVNALELDDSALYLCASSLTLSGDTQYFGPGTRLTVL.

The V call is TRBV28, the J call TRBJ1-4; D is perhaps TRBD1 (6 bases). Germline V lookup: CDR1 MDHEN, CDR2 SYDVKM. V was shortened by 2 bases and J by 8 bases, with 15 bases between the two germline ends. The CDR3 spans 15 residues. The CDR3 nucleotides are TGTGCCAGCAGTTTAAGACCAGGGGTGGGGGAAAAACTGTTTTTT. As protein: CASSLRPGVGEKLFF.

This chain connects TRBV6-5 to TRBJ1-1; D unclear. Trimming removed 0 bases at V and 1 base at J, with 9 bases between. This CDR3 is built from 15 residues. CDR1 MNHEY and CDR2 SVGAGI come from the germline V gene. CDR3 in amino acids: CASSYSRRANTEAFF. CDR3 nucleotides: TGTGCCAGCAGTTACTCGCGGCGGGCGAACACTGAAGCTTTCTTT.

This CDR3 is CASSEAGRGYNSPLHF. The DNA of the CDR3 is TGTGCCAGCAGTGAAGCGGGCAGGGGGTATAATTCACCCCTCCACTTT. The chain carries TRBV2 and TRBJ1-6; 7 bases line up with TRBD1. Germline assignment: CDR1 SNHLY and CDR2 FYNNEI. The CDR3 totals 16 residues. V lost 0 bases to trimming and J lost 4 bases; unmatched junction nucleotides: 3. The variable domain in full, completed from reference TRBV2 and TRBJ1-6, reads EPEVTQTPSHQVTQMGQEVILRCVPISNHLYFYWYRQILGQKVEFLVSFYNNEISEKSEIFDDQFSVERPDGSNFTLKIRSTKLEDSAMYFCASSEAGRGYNSPLHFGNGTRLTVT.

CDR3 sequence reads: CASSSTGESYEQYF. CDR3 sequence (DNA): TGTGCCAGCAGCTCGACAGGGGAAAGCTACGAGCAGTACTTC. The rearrangement links TRBV7-3 to TRBJ2-7, with 8 bases matching TRBD1. Trimming took 4 bases from V and 3 from J; bases not matched to a gene: 5. The germline V gene has CDR1 SGHTA and CDR2 FQGTGA. The CDR3 is 14 amino acids.

The V gene is TRBV14, the J gene TRBJ1-2; D is uncertain. CDR1 and CDR2 from the germline V gene are SGHDN and FVKESK. CDR3 length equals 14 residues. Trimming shortened V by 1 base and J by 7 bases, and 13 bases separated the two germline ends. The CDR3 DNA is TGTGCCAGCAGCCAAGGACAAGTTTACTCTGGCTACACCTTC. It translates to CASSQGQVYSGYTF.

This chain connects TRBV27 to TRBJ2-7, with D perhaps matching TRBD1 (6 bases). Between the trimmed V and J ends, which lost 10 bases and 1 base, there was a span of 17 bases. Germline V gene sequence: CDR1 MNHEY, CDR2 SMNVEV (reference sequence). The CDR3 loop spans 14 amino acids. CDR3 coding DNA: TGTGCCAACCAGGGCCAGGGGTTGTCCTACGAGCAGTACTTC. It translates to CANQGQGLSYEQYF.

The chain recombines TRBV9 with TRBJ2-3, with a weak D call TRBD2 (6 bases). This CDR3 has 14 amino acids. Germline loops: CDR1 SGDLS, CDR2 YYNGEE. V lost 6 bases, J lost 3 bases, and 14 bases lay in between. The CDR3 nucleotides read TGTGCCAGCACCCCCGGTGGGGGGACAGATACGCAGTATTTT. This translates into CASTPGGGTDTQYF.

The chain links TRBV14 to TRBJ2-1; tentatively, D is TRBD2 (5 bases). This CDR3 is 14 amino acids long. The germline V gene encodes CDR1 SGHDN and CDR2 FVKESK. V was shortened by 0 bases and J by 9 bases, with 12 bases between the two germline ends. The DNA for the CDR3 is TGTGCCAGCAGCCAAGAGCACCGGGGAAGTGAGCAGTTCTTC. It yields the protein CASSQEHRGSEQFF.

As to this clone: The same CDR3 also results from other DNA sequences found in this sample. This sequence joins TRBV5-1 and TRBJ2-3, with D possibly TRBD1 on 6 matching bases. V was cut by 4 bases and J by 0 bases, with 9 bases left in between. CDR3 length: 14 residues. Germline values: CDR1 SGHRS, CDR2 YFSETQ. In nucleotides, the CDR3 is TGCGCCAGCAGCCCTGGACAGAGCACAGATACGCAGTATTTT. Its protein is CASSPGQSTDTQYF.